Below, 32 T cell receptor beta chains from the same sample are listed, as sequenced in a study of blood T cell repertoires in COVID-19. Sequenced by immunoSEQ multiplex PCR; TCRdb stores in-frame clones only, minus some. Of about 100,000 clones listed, about 80% were seen once; the top ten hold around 10%. Sequenced sample: peripheral blood. Receptors originate from a woman between 70 and 85 years old with acute or convalescent COVID-19.

This chain joins TRBV4-3 and TRBJ2-2; TRBD2 matches 12 bases. CDR1 LGHNA and CDR2 YSLEER come from the germline V gene. J was trimmed by 10 bases and V by 6 bases; bases with no gene match: 9. This CDR3 has 15 amino acids. The CDR3 DNA reads TGCGCCAGCAGGACTCTAGCGGGGGGGCCGGCGGAGCTGTTTTTT. It encodes CASRTLAGGPAELFF.

V gene TRBV27 combines with J gene TRBJ1-1; D is ambiguous. There are 13 residues in the CDR3. Trimming stripped 9 bases from V and 3 bases from J, with 14 bases between. Germline loops: CDR1 MNHEY, CDR2 SMNVEV (reference sequence). CDR3 sequence: CASKPNGDTEAFF. CDR3 DNA: TGTGCCAGTAAACCGAACGGGGACACTGAAGCTTTCTTT.

By share of the sample, this clone is medium-sized (0.01 to 0.1%). The J gene is TRBJ1-5, the V gene TRBV18; maybe TRBD1 (5 bases). CDR3 length equals 13 residues. Germline lookup yields CDR1 KGHSH and CDR2 LQKENI. V was clipped by 9 bases and J by 3 bases, with 12 bases between them. CDR3 sequence (DNA): TGTGCCAGTGGGGGAGGCGACAATCAGCCCCAGCATTTT. Protein: CASGGGDNQPQHF. Combining the CDR3 with reference TRBV18 and TRBJ1-5 gives the whole variable domain NAGVMQNPRHLVRRRGQEARLRCSPMKGHSHVYWYRQLPEEGLKFMVYLQKENIIDESGMPKERFSAEFPKEGPSILRIQQVVRGDSAAYFCASGGGDNQPQHFGDGTRLSIL.

Only a few counts were recorded for this clone. This sequence joins TRBV18 and TRBJ2-7; tentative D call: TRBD2 (6 bases). V lost 5 bases, J lost 0 bases, and 14 bases lay in between. The CDR3 spans 15 residues. Germline loops: CDR1 KGHSH, CDR2 LQKENI. The chain's CDR3 is CASSYEGAGSYEQYF. CDR3 coding DNA: TGTGCCAGCTCATATGAGGGAGCGGGCTCCTACGAGCAGTACTTC. Variable domain in full (rest from reference TRBV18 and TRBJ2-7): NAGVMQNPRHLVRRRGQEARLRCSPMKGHSHVYWYRQLPEEGLKFMVYLQKENIIDESGMPKERFSAEFPKEGPSILRIQQVVRGDSAAYFCASSYEGAGSYEQYFGPGTRLTVT.

This clone has more than one count but fewer than ten. The chain links TRBV11-2 to TRBJ1-4; 11 nucleotides align to TRBD1. This CDR3 spans 15 amino acids. In germline, CDR1 is SGHAT, CDR2 FQNNGV. The V and J ends lost 2 bases and 9 bases, in that order; junction bases with no gene match: 5. CDR3: CASSLLGQGVQKLFF. The CDR3 DNA reads as TGTGCCAGCAGCTTACTGGGACAGGGGGTACAAAAACTGTTTTTT.

The V call is TRBV10-2, the J call TRBJ2-7; TRBD2 might be the D (5 bases). The CDR3 is made up of 20 amino acids. Germline V gene data show CDR1 as WSHSY and CDR2 as SAAADI. Trimming stripped 4 bases from V and 0 bases from J, with 28 bases between. The CDR3 DNA reads as TGCGCCAGCAGTGCCCCCAATAATCCGGGATTACCGTTTAGCTCCTACGAGCAGTACGTC. Its protein product is CASSAPNNPGLPFSSYEQYV.

V gene TRBV4-3 combines with J gene TRBJ2-3, with 9 bases identical to TRBD1. The CDR3 sequence is 15 residues long. V gave up 4 bases and J gave up 2 bases; unmatched junction bases: 4. Germline V CDR1 and CDR2: LGHNA, YSLEER. In nucleotides, the CDR3 is TGCGCCAGCAGCCGTGGGGACAGGGACACAGATACGCAGTATTTT. Protein product: CASSRGDRDTDTQYF.

The chain links TRBV12-5 to TRBJ2-1; 12 bases match TRBD1. Unmatched junction bases numbered 3, after V lost 4 bases and J lost 5 bases. CDR1 is LGHNT, CDR2 FRNRAP, per germline. The CDR3 consists of 15 residues. CDR3 bases: TGTGCTAGTGGTTCGGGACAGGGGGCGGACAATGAGCAGTTCTTC. As protein: CASGSGQGADNEQFF.

V usage is TRBV2 and J usage is TRBJ2-2; TRBD2 matches 8 bases. The V gene end was trimmed by 6 bases and the J gene end by 6 bases; junction bases not matched to a gene: 12. Germline V gives CDR1 SNHLY, CDR2 FYNNEI. The CDR3 sequence is 16 residues long. DNA for the CDR3: TGTGCCAGCAGGCCCGCTAGCGGGTCGCTAGCCGGGGAGCTGTTTTTT. Residues: CASRPASGSLAGELFF. Based on the CDR3 plus reference TRBV2 and TRBJ2-2, the full variable domain is EPEVTQTPSHQVTQMGQEVILRCVPISNHLYFYWYRQILGQKVEFLVSFYNNEISEKSEIFDDQFSVERPDGSNFTLKIRSTKLEDSAMYFCASRPASGSLAGELFFGEGSRLTVL.

V is TRBV11-2 and J is TRBJ1-3, with 7 bases that match TRBD1. The V segment lost 4 bases and the J segment 0 bases; nucleotides outside the gene matches: 9. Germline-derived CDR1 and CDR2 are SGHAT and FQNNGV. This CDR3 is built from 17 residues. The CDR3 here is CASSSLVTGSSGNTIYF. In DNA, the CDR3 is TGTGCCAGCAGCTCCCTGGTGACAGGGAGCTCTGGAAACACCATATATTTT. The variable domain in full, with the rest retrieved from reference TRBV11-2 and TRBJ1-3, is EAGVAQSPRYKIIEKRQSVAFWCNPISGHATLYWYQQILGQGPKLLIQFQNNGVVDDSQLPKDRFSAERLKGVDSTLKIQPAKLEDSAVYLCASSSLVTGSSGNTIYFGEGSWLTVV.

This chain uses TRBV12-3 or TRBV12-4 with TRBJ1-2, with 7 bases matching TRBD1. The V segment lost 7 bases and the J segment 5 bases; nucleotides outside the gene matches: 7. CDR3 length: 13 amino acids. DNA of the CDR3: TGTGCCAGCACCATCGGACAGGCATATGGCTACACCTTC. Translated: CASTIGQAYGYTF.

The table lists this clone with a few counts. This sequence joins TRBV5-4 and TRBJ1-2, with D perhaps matching TRBD1 (6 bases). V was cut by 0 bases and J by 2 bases, with 11 bases left in between. The germline V gene has CDR1 SGHNT and CDR2 YYREEE (reference sequence). The length of the CDR3 is 15 residues. DNA for the CDR3: TGTGCCAGCAGCTTGGTACAGGGCCTAAACTATGGCTACACCTTC. Translation: CASSLVQGLNYGYTF.

CDR3 region: CATRGQNYGYTF. DNA of the CDR3: TGTGCCACACGCGGACAGAACTATGGCTACACCTTC. This sequence joins TRBV10-3 and TRBJ1-2, with a weak D call TRBD1 (6 bases). The CDR3 runs 12 residues. The V end was cut by 10 bases, the J end by 2 bases, with 11 bases between. The germline V gene encodes CDR1 ENHRY and CDR2 SYGVKD.

CDR3 in DNA: TGTGCCAGCAGCCCCAGCCCGTCGGTTGTAGCGGGCTACACCTTC. As protein: CASSPSPSVVAGYTF. The chain uses TRBV7-3 and TRBJ1-2; D remains ambiguous. This CDR3 comprises 15 residues. Germline V gene sequence: CDR1 SGHTA, CDR2 FQGTGA. The ends were cut back, 5 bases at V and 8 bases at J, with 21 bases in the middle.

This chain joins TRBV3-1 (or the pseudogene TRBV3-2) and TRBJ1-2; D unclear. Trimming shortened V by 3 bases and J by 4 bases, and 6 bases separated the two germline ends. The CDR3 consists of 12 residues. CDR1 is LGHDT, CDR2 YNNKEL, per germline (reference sequence). The CDR3 loop reads CASSHGSYGYTF. CDR3 DNA sequence: TGTGCCAGCAGCCACGGGAGCTATGGCTACACCTTC.

The chain uses TRBV4-2 and TRBJ1-1; 9 bases agree with TRBD1. The length of the CDR3 is 12 residues. The V and J ends lost 5 bases and 13 bases, in that order; junction bases with no gene match: 8. CDR1 LGHNA and CDR2 YNFKEQ come from the germline V gene. The CDR3 sequence is CASSGSGTGIFF. The DNA of the CDR3 is TGTGCCAGCAGCGGTTCCGGGACAGGGATTTTCTTT.

This clone came up a few times. The junction shows a germline mismatch at one end, possibly a read error. This chain uses TRBV7-9 with TRBJ2-1; 9 bases match TRBD2. CDR3 size: 15 residues. Germline values: CDR1 SEHNR, CDR2 FQNEAQ (reference sequence). Written as DNA, the CDR3 is TGTGCCAGCAGCCTAGCGGGGAGTAAGAACAATGAGCAGTTCTTC. As protein: CASSLAGSKNNEQFF.

The chain carries TRBV14 and TRBJ2-7; TRBD2 matches at 12 bases. In germline, CDR1 is SGHDN, CDR2 FVKESK. V lost 3 bases, J lost 9 bases, and 9 bases stayed unmatched. The CDR3 consists of 15 residues. This chain's CDR3 is CASSQTTSGGLGQYF. In DNA, the CDR3 is TGTGCCAGCAGCCAGACGACTAGCGGGGGACTGGGGCAGTACTTC. The full variable domain, with the rest looked up from reference TRBV14 and TRBJ2-7, is EAGVTQFPSHSVIEKGQTVTLRCDPISGHDNLYWYRRVMGKEIKFLLHFVKESKQDESGMPNNRFLAERTGGTYSTLKVQPAELEDSGVYFCASSQTTSGGLGQYFGPGTRLTVT.

This clone was observed a single time. V usage is TRBV18 and J usage is TRBJ1-4; D perhaps matches TRBD1 (5 bases). Germline V gene sequence: CDR1 KGHSH, CDR2 LQKENI. This CDR3 region has 15 residues. Trimming removed 2 bases from V and 7 bases from J, with 14 bases in between. The CDR3: CASSPTQGSAEKLFF. CDR3 sequence (DNA): TGTGCCAGCTCACCAACGCAGGGATCGGCTGAAAAACTGTTTTTT.

V gene TRBV21-1 combines with J gene TRBJ1-4. TRBV21-1 is recorded as a pseudogene. This CDR3 is built from 21 residues. The CDR3 bases are TGTGCCAGCAGCAAAAGCAGCACCTTAGCAGAAGGGACTGCAACTAATGAAAAACTGTTTTTT. Its protein product is CASSKSSTLAEGTATNEKLFF.

The gene calls are TRBV10-3 and TRBJ1-1, with D perhaps matching TRBD1 (5 bases). The CDR3 is made up of 13 amino acids. Per the germline V gene, CDR1 is ENHRY and CDR2 is SYGVKD. V shed 6 bases and J shed 1 base, with 9 bases lying between them. CDR3 nucleotides: TGTGCCATCAGATTGGACAAGAACACTGAAGCTTTCTTT. This gives the protein CAIRLDKNTEAFF.

J is TRBJ2-3 and V is TRBV18, with TRBD2 matching over 11 bases. V was clipped by 3 bases and J by 1 base; unmatched bases: 3. The germline V gene has CDR1 KGHSH and CDR2 LQKENI. CDR3 length equals 16 residues. The CDR3: CASSPGLAEGTDTQYF. The DNA for the CDR3 is TGTGCCAGCTCACCGGGACTAGCGGAGGGCACAGATACGCAGTATTTT.

The rearrangement links TRBV11-3 to TRBJ2-1; possibly TRBD2 for D (7 bases). Trimming took 5 bases from V and 6 from J, leaving 17 bases between them. Germline V CDR1 and CDR2: SGHNT, YENEEA. The CDR3 is made up of 15 amino acids. This chain's CDR3 is CASSPKRGGFNEQFF. CDR3 DNA sequence: TGTGCCAGCAGCCCTAAAAGGGGGGGTTTCAATGAGCAGTTCTTC. Supplemented by reference TRBV11-3 and TRBJ2-1, the full variable domain reads EAGVVQSPRYKIIEKKQPVAFWCNPISGHNTLYWYLQNLGQGPELLIRYENEEAVDDSQLPKDRFSAERLKGVDSTLKIQPAELGDSAVYLCASSPKRGGFNEQFFGPGTRLTVL.

This clone occurred many times. This chain uses TRBV7-2 with TRBJ2-2; D not resolved. V was pared by 0 bases and J by 6 bases, with 11 bases between. Germline CDR1 is SGHTA and CDR2 is FQGNSA. The CDR3 extends over 15 amino acids. CDR3 loop: CASSLALSTSGELFF. CDR3 sequence (DNA): TGTGCCAGCAGCTTAGCGCTTAGTACGTCCGGGGAGCTGTTTTTT.

The chain employs TRBV11-1 and TRBJ1-1; 8 bases match TRBD1. Germline CDR1 is SGHAT and CDR2 is FQDESV (reference sequence). There are 14 residues in the CDR3. Trimming at V came to 6 bases and at J to 1 base, leaving 4 bases not matched to a gene. The DNA of the CDR3 is TGTGCCAGCAGTCCCGACAGGGGGAACACTGAAGCTTTCTTT. As protein: CASSPDRGNTEAFF.

The CDR3, as DNA: TGTGCCAGCAGCCTTGGACTAGCAGACACCTACGAGCAGTACGTC. Translation gives CASSLGLADTYEQYV. The chain joins TRBV3-1 (or the pseudogene TRBV3-2) to TRBJ2-7; 8 positions agree with TRBD2. This CDR3 is built from 15 residues. Trimming at V came to 4 bases and at J to 2 bases, leaving 7 bases not matched to a gene. From germline, CDR1 is LGHDT and CDR2 YNNKEL (reference sequence).

This sequence joins TRBV2 and TRBJ2-1; 7 nucleotides agree with TRBD1. Trimming cost V 8 bases and J 0 bases; bases outside gene matches: 7. CDR1 and CDR2 from the germline V gene are SNHLY and FYNNEI. CDR3 length: 15 residues. The chain's CDR3 is CASFGQARSYNEQFF. In DNA form, the CDR3 reads TGTGCCAGCTTCGGACAGGCCCGCTCCTACAATGAGCAGTTCTTC.

The chain is built from TRBV3-1 (or the pseudogene TRBV3-2) and TRBJ1-1, with a weak D call TRBD1 (6 bases). Between the trimmed V and J ends, which lost 4 bases and 0 bases, there was a span of 21 bases. The CDR3 contains 18 residues. Germline V lookup: CDR1 LGHDT, CDR2 YNNKEL (reference sequence). CDR3 sequence reads: CASSPGGNRVRMNTEAFF. DNA for the CDR3: TGTGCCAGCAGCCCGGGTGGAAACAGGGTAAGAATGAACACTGAAGCTTTCTTT.

This clone has just a few counts. V usage is TRBV4-2 and J usage is TRBJ1-2; tentatively, D is TRBD1 (6 bases). The CDR3 runs 16 residues. Per the germline V gene, CDR1 is LGHNA and CDR2 is YNFKEQ. Trimming took 0 bases from V and 2 from J, leaving 13 bases between them. CDR3 DNA sequence: TGTGCCAGCAGCCAAGATTTTGGCAGGGGAAACTATGGCTACACCTTC. Translating it yields CASSQDFGRGNYGYTF.

There are a few counts of this clone. The CDR3 sequence is CASVEIGPMNTEAFF. DNA of the CDR3: TGTGCCTCGGTAGAGATTGGTCCCATGAACACTGAAGCTTTCTTT. The chain links TRBV19 to TRBJ1-1; D is unclear. Looked up from germline, CDR1 is LNHDA and CDR2 is SQIVND (reference sequence). Trimming took 11 bases from V and 0 from J, leaving 19 bases between them. The length of the CDR3 is 15 residues.

This rearrangement joins TRBV19 to TRBJ1-1; the match to TRBD1 covers 9 bases. The ends lost 9 bases at V and 4 bases at J; junction bases unmatched: 6. Germline-derived CDR1 and CDR2 are LNHDA and SQIVND (reference sequence). The CDR3 runs 13 residues. CDR3 bases: TGTGCCAGCTTGGACAGGGGAGCCACTGAAGCTTTCTTT. Amino acid sequence: CASLDRGATEAFF.

The chain recombines TRBV28 with TRBJ2-7; D is possibly TRBD2 (7 bases). Germline CDR1 MDHEN, CDR2 SYDVKM. This CDR3 region has 14 residues. V lost 6 bases and J 4 bases, leaving 16 bases between the germline ends. CDR3 coding DNA: TGTGCCAGCAGCCCTGGGGGGGGCGGGTACGAGCAGTACGTC. It translates to CASSPGGGGYEQYV.